This is a list of T cell receptor beta chains from one sample in a study of blood T cell repertoires in COVID-19. Repertoires were generated with immunoSEQ multiplex PCR, while TCRdb's copy carries only in-frame clones and drops some. Among about 440,000 clones listed, around 89% were seen once. The sample comprised peripheral blood. Receptor source: a woman in her twenties or thirties with acute or convalescent COVID-19. Both conserved end residues are part of each CDR3. A D gene is named only where the DNA matches it firmly. Clone sizes are given selectively: once, few, many, or a class where the clone is expanded.

D gene: TRBD1
clone size: NA
V gene: TRBV6-1
J gene: TRBJ2-4
CDR3 protein: CASSGDRDGAKNIQYF
CDR3 DNA: TGTGCCAGCAGTGGCGACAGGGATGGGGCCAAAAACATTCAGTACTTC

D gene: NA
clone size: NA
V gene: TRBV6-2/TRBV6-3
J gene: TRBJ2-7
CDR3 protein: CASSDQTATYEQYF
CDR3 DNA: TGTGCCAGCAGTGATCAGACAGCGACCTACGAGCAGTACTTC

D gene: NA
clone size: NA
V gene: TRBV3-1/TRBV3-2
J gene: TRBJ2-5
CDR3 protein: CASSQDMTRETQYF
CDR3 DNA: TGTGCCAGCAGCCAAGATATGACGAGGGAGACCCAGTACTTC

D gene: NA
clone size: NA
V gene: TRBV11-2
J gene: TRBJ2-1
CDR3 protein: CASSRGQRWLNEQFF
CDR3 DNA: TGTGCCAGCTCTCGAGGGCAGAGGTGGCTCAATGAGCAGTTCTTC

D gene: TRBD1
clone size: NA
V gene: TRBV2
J gene: TRBJ1-4
CDR3 protein: CATSQGAVEKLFF
CDR3 DNA: TGTGCCACCTCCCAGGGGGCCGTTGAAAAACTGTTTTTT

D gene: TRBD1
clone size: NA
V gene: TRBV2
J gene: TRBJ1-4
CDR3 protein: CASSEARTGGEKLFF
CDR3 DNA: TGTGCCAGCAGTGAAGCAAGGACAGGGGGTGAAAAACTGTTTTTT

D gene: NA
clone size: once
V gene: TRBV5-5
J gene: TRBJ1-2
CDR3 protein: CASSSTTGFGYTF
CDR3 DNA: TGTGCCAGCAGCTCAACTACAGGGTTTGGCTACACCTTC

D gene: TRBD1
clone size: NA
V gene: TRBV5-1
J gene: TRBJ2-1
CDR3 protein: CASKGGGSYNEQFF
CDR3 DNA: TGCGCCAGCAAAGGGGGCGGGTCCTACAATGAGCAGTTCTTC

D gene: TRBD1
clone size: few
V gene: TRBV28
J gene: TRBJ1-4
CDR3 protein: CASSWTGEEKLFF
CDR3 DNA: TGTGCCAGCTCTTGGACAGGGGAGGAAAAACTGTTTTTT

D gene: TRBD1
clone size: once
V gene: TRBV3-1/TRBV3-2
J gene: TRBJ2-7
CDR3 protein: CASSGRPGQGIHEQYF
CDR3 DNA: TGTGCCAGCAGCGGCCGACCTGGACAGGGGATCCACGAGCAGTACTTC

D gene: NA
clone size: NA
V gene: TRBV18
J gene: TRBJ2-1
CDR3 protein: CASSPTGLYNEQFF
CDR3 DNA: TGTGCCAGCTCACCGACAGGTCTATACAATGAGCAGTTCTTC

D gene: NA
clone size: once
V gene: TRBV7-9
J gene: TRBJ1-4
CDR3 protein: CASSFGGGTTNEKLFF
CDR3 DNA: TGTGCCAGCAGCTTCGGGGGAGGAACAACTAATGAAAAACTGTTTTTT

D gene: NA
clone size: NA
V gene: TRBV19
J gene: TRBJ2-7
CDR3 protein: CASSIRGRPGEQYF
CDR3 DNA: TGTGCCAGTAGTATAAGAGGCCGGCCGGGGGAGCAGTACTTC

D gene: NA
clone size: NA
V gene: TRBV9
J gene: TRBJ1-3
CDR3 protein: CASKGGSGNTIYF
CDR3 DNA: TGTGCCTCCAAAGGGGGCTCTGGAAACACCATATATTTT

D gene: NA
clone size: NA
V gene: TRBV3-1/TRBV3-2
J gene: TRBJ2-7
CDR3 protein: CASSPPLGQGDPYEQYF
CDR3 DNA: TGTGCCAGCAGCCCCCCCCTGGGGCAGGGCGACCCCTACGAGCAGTACTTC

D gene: NA
clone size: NA
V gene: TRBV3-1/TRBV3-2
J gene: TRBJ1-2
CDR3 protein: CASSLRSGYTF
CDR3 DNA: TGTGCCAGCAGCCTTAGGAGTGGCTACACCTTC

D gene: NA
clone size: NA
V gene: TRBV12-3/TRBV12-4
J gene: TRBJ1-2
CDR3 protein: CASSFGAGNGYTF
CDR3 DNA: TGTGCCAGCAGTTTTGGGGCAGGGAATGGCTACACCTTC

D gene: TRBD1
clone size: once
V gene: TRBV15
J gene: TRBJ1-5
CDR3 protein: CATSGQTGDQPQHF
CDR3 DNA: TGTGCCACCAGCGGACAAACAGGGGATCAGCCCCAGCATTTT

D gene: NA
clone size: NA
V gene: TRBV19
J gene: TRBJ1-5
CDR3 protein: CASSIWLKPFSNQPQHF
CDR3 DNA: TGTGCCAGTAGTATCTGGCTCAAACCTTTTAGCAATCAGCCCCAGCATTTT

D gene: NA
clone size: NA
V gene: TRBV14
J gene: TRBJ1-2
CDR3 protein: CASSQENSYGYTF
CDR3 DNA: TGTGCCAGCAGCCAAGAGAACAGCTATGGCTACACCTTC

D gene: TRBD1
clone size: NA
V gene: TRBV5-8
J gene: TRBJ2-7
CDR3 protein: CASRKTGTGSYEQYF
CDR3 DNA: TGTGCCAGCAGAAAAACCGGGACAGGGTCCTACGAGCAGTACTTC

D gene: TRBD2
clone size: NA
V gene: TRBV2
J gene: TRBJ2-2
CDR3 protein: CASRWSGGTGELFF
CDR3 DNA: TGTGCCAGCAGATGGTCGGGGGGAACCGGGGAGCTGTTTTTT

D gene: NA
clone size: NA
V gene: TRBV5-8
J gene: TRBJ1-5
CDR3 protein: CASSLVGQSRGTQHF
CDR3 DNA: TGTGCCAGCAGCTTGGTAGGGCAGTCGAGGGGGACCCAGCATTTT

D gene: NA
clone size: NA
V gene: TRBV30
J gene: TRBJ1-1
CDR3 protein: CAWSRQDAFF
CDR3 DNA: TGTGCCTGGAGCCGTCAGGATGCTTTCTTT

D gene: TRBD2
clone size: NA
V gene: TRBV9
J gene: TRBJ2-1
CDR3 protein: CASSVVAGIYNEQFF
CDR3 DNA: TGTGCCAGCAGCGTAGTAGCGGGGATATACAATGAGCAGTTCTTC

D gene: NA
clone size: NA
V gene: TRBV6-1
J gene: TRBJ1-3
CDR3 protein: CASSEGRVGNTIYF
CDR3 DNA: TGTGCCAGCAGTGAAGGACGGGTGGGAAACACCATATATTTT

D gene: TRBD2
clone size: NA
V gene: TRBV2
J gene: TRBJ2-1
CDR3 protein: CASLYSTSEGEQFF
CDR3 DNA: TGTGCCAGCCTATATTCGACTAGCGAAGGTGAGCAGTTCTTC

D gene: NA
clone size: NA
V gene: TRBV21-1
J gene: TRBJ2-7
CDR3 protein: CASSKGVSYEQYF
CDR3 DNA: TGTGCCAGCAGCAAAGGCGTCTCCTACGAGCAGTACTTC

D gene: TRBD1
clone size: NA
V gene: TRBV18
J gene: TRBJ2-7
CDR3 protein: CASSPLRDRAFEQYF
CDR3 DNA: TGTGCCAGCTCACCACTACGGGACAGGGCTTTCGAGCAGTACTTC

D gene: NA
clone size: NA
V gene: TRBV7-9
J gene: TRBJ1-1
CDR3 protein: CASSLAGHPEAFF
CDR3 DNA: TGTGCCAGCAGCTTAGCTGGGCATCCTGAAGCTTTCTTT

D gene: NA
clone size: few
V gene: TRBV2
J gene: TRBJ1-1
CDR3 protein: CASSEALGLRGNTEAFF
CDR3 DNA: TGTGCCAGCAGTGAAGCGCTCGGACTCCGGGGAAACACTGAAGCTTTCTTT

D gene: TRBD1
clone size: NA
V gene: TRBV28
J gene: TRBJ2-7
CDR3 protein: CASTLTGGAYEQYF
CDR3 DNA: TGTGCCAGCACTCTGACAGGGGGGGCCTACGAGCAGTACTTC

D gene: TRBD1
clone size: NA
V gene: TRBV12-5
J gene: TRBJ1-2
CDR3 protein: CASGLVLGQGKNYGYTF
CDR3 DNA: TGTGCTAGTGGTTTGGTCCTCGGACAGGGAAAGAACTATGGCTACACCTTC

D gene: NA
clone size: few
V gene: TRBV9
J gene: TRBJ2-3
CDR3 protein: CASSVRGPVSLSTDTQYF
CDR3 DNA: TGTGCCAGCAGCGTAAGAGGTCCGGTCAGCCTAAGCACAGATACGCAGTATTTT

D gene: NA
clone size: NA
V gene: TRBV6-6
J gene: TRBJ2-5
CDR3 protein: CASIYWETQYF
CDR3 DNA: TGTGCCAGCATCTACTGGGAGACCCAGTACTTC

D gene: NA
clone size: NA
V gene: TRBV2
J gene: TRBJ2-7
CDR3 protein: CASDQGSNSYEQYF
CDR3 DNA: TGTGCCAGTGACCAAGGGAGTAATAGCTACGAGCAGTACTTC

D gene: NA
clone size: few
V gene: TRBV5-1
J gene: TRBJ1-2
CDR3 protein: CASSLEGGFGYTF
CDR3 DNA: TGCGCCAGCAGCTTGGAGGGAGGGTTTGGCTACACCTTC

D gene: TRBD1
clone size: NA
V gene: TRBV28
J gene: TRBJ2-2
CDR3 protein: CASSLGGTGNTGELFF
CDR3 DNA: TGTGCCAGCAGTTTAGGGGGGACAGGGAACACCGGGGAGCTGTTTTTT

D gene: NA
clone size: few
V gene: TRBV14
J gene: TRBJ1-3
CDR3 protein: CASSQDGGRNTIYF
CDR3 DNA: TGTGCCAGCAGCCAAGATGGAGGGAGAAACACCATATATTTT

D gene: NA
clone size: NA
V gene: TRBV6-1
J gene: TRBJ2-5
CDR3 protein: CASSEVIQRGTQYF
CDR3 DNA: TGTGCCAGCAGTGAAGTAATCCAAAGAGGGACCCAGTACTTC

D gene: NA
clone size: NA
V gene: TRBV5-1
J gene: TRBJ1-1
CDR3 protein: CASSLSGPFRGNTEAFF
CDR3 DNA: TGCGCCAGCAGCCTATCGGGCCCATTCAGGGGCAACACTGAAGCTTTCTTT

D gene: TRBD2
clone size: NA
V gene: TRBV19
J gene: TRBJ2-5
CDR3 protein: CASSMSLGLAGGETQYF
CDR3 DNA: TGTGCCAGTAGTATGTCCCTAGGGCTAGCGGGCGGAGAGACCCAGTACTTC

D gene: TRBD1
clone size: NA
V gene: TRBV5-4
J gene: TRBJ2-1
CDR3 protein: CASLRKQGVPGSNYNEQFF
CDR3 DNA: TGTGCCAGCCTAAGAAAACAGGGGGTCCCGGGGTCGAACTACAATGAGCAGTTCTTC

D gene: NA
clone size: NA
V gene: TRBV10-3
J gene: TRBJ2-3
CDR3 protein: CAISVERGTQYF
CDR3 DNA: TGTGCCATCAGTGTTGAGCGAGGTACGCAGTATTTT

D gene: NA
clone size: few
V gene: TRBV11-3
J gene: TRBJ2-2
CDR3 protein: CASSLASGQGYTGELFF
CDR3 DNA: TGTGCCAGCAGCTTAGCCTCAGGCCAGGGATACACCGGGGAGCTGTTTTTT

D gene: TRBD1
clone size: NA
V gene: TRBV5-1
J gene: TRBJ2-3
CDR3 protein: CASSRTGQDTQYF
CDR3 DNA: TGCGCCAGCAGCCGGACAGGGCAAGATACGCAGTATTTT